This T cell receptor beta chain originates from a study of blood T cell repertoires in COVID-19. On the study more broadly: Specimens from acute and convalescent COVID-19 originated in the United States, Italy and Spain. T cells, B-cell-depleted T cells, or PBMCs supplied cDNA or gDNA.

The CDR3 runs to 15 residues. From germline, CDR1 is MNHEY and CDR2 SVGEGT. V lost 0 bases to trimming and J lost 4 bases, with 12 bases between them. As originally analysed: Using reference gene primer amplification, nucleated cell counts were estimated. Method: immunoSEQ multiplex PCR; TCRdb's copy keeps in-frame clones and lacks some. The V and J calls and clone size are taken from that table; D and trimming were inferred from the DNA. Of roughly 33,000 clones listed, 90% were seen once; the top ten hold about an eighth. This TCR derives from a human donor in a cohort sampled during active COVID-19. The V gene is TRBV6-2 or TRBV6-3, the J gene TRBJ1-2, with no clear D. Material: peripheral blood. CDR3 protein: CASSYSRGGGYGYTF. Written as DNA, the CDR3 is TGTGCCAGCAGTTACTCACGAGGAGGCGGCTATGGCTACACCTTC.